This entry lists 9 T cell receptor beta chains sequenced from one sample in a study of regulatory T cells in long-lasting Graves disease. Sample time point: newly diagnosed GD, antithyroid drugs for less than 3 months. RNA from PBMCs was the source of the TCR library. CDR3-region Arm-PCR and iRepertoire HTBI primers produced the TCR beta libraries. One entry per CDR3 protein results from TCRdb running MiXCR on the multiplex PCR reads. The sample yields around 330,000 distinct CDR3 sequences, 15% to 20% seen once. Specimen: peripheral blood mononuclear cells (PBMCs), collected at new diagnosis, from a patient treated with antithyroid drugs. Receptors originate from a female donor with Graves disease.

The CDR3 region is CASSYAASREKTTDTQYF. The CDR3 DNA reads as TGTGCCAGCAGTTATGCGGCTAGCCGGGAGAAAACTACAGATACGCAGTATTTT. The J gene is TRBJ2-3, the V gene TRBV6-5; a possible D gene is TRBD2 (6 bases). Trimming left V 3 bases short and J 3 bases short, with 22 bases between. This CDR3 contains 18 residues. Germline CDR1 and CDR2: MNHEY and SVGAGI.

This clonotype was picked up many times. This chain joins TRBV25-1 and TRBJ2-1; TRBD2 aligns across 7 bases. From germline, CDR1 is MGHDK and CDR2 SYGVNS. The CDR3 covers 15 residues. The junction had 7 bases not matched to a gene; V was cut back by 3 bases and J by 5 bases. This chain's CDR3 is CASSEFQRGDNEQFF. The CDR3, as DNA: TGTGCCAGCAGTGAGTTCCAGCGGGGCGACAATGAGCAGTTCTTC.

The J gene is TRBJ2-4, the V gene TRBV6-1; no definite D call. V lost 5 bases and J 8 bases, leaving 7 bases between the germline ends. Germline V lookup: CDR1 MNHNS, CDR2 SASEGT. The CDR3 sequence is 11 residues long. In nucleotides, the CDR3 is TGTGCCAGCAGTCCCCGGGACATTCAGTACTTC. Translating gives CASSPRDIQYF.

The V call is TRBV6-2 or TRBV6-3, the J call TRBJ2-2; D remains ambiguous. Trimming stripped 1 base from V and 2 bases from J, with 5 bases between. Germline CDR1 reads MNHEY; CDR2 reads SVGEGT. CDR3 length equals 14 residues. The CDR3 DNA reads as TGTGCCAGCAGTTACTTGTCCAACACCGGGGAGCTGTTTTTT. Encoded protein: CASSYLSNTGELFF.

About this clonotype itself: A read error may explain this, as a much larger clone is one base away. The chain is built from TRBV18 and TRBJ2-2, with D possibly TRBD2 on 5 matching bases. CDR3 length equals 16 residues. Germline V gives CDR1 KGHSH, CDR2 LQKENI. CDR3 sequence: CASSPDLARRAGELLF. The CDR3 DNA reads TGTGCCAGCTCACCCGACTTAGCCCGGCGCGCCGGGGAGCTGCTTTTT.

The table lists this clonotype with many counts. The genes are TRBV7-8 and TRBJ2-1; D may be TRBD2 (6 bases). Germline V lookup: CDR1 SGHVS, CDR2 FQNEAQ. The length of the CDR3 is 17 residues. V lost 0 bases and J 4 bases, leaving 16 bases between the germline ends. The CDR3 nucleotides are TGTGCCAGCAGCTTAGCCGAGCGGGCGGAGGGATACAATGAGCAGTTCTTC. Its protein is CASSLAERAEGYNEQFF. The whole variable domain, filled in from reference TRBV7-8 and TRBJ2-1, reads GAGVSQSPRYKVAKRGQDVALRCDPISGHVSLFWYQQALGQGPEFLTYFQNEAQLDKSGLPSDRFFAERPEGSVSTLKIQRTQQEDSAVYLCASSLAERAEGYNEQFFGPGTRLTVL.

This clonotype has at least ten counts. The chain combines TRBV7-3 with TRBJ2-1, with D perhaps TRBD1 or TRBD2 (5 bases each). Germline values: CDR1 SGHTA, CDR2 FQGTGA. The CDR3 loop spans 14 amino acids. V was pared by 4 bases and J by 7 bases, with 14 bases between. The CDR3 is CASSSIGAANEQFF. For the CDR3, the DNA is TGTGCCAGCAGCTCCATCGGGGCGGCGAATGAGCAGTTCTTC.

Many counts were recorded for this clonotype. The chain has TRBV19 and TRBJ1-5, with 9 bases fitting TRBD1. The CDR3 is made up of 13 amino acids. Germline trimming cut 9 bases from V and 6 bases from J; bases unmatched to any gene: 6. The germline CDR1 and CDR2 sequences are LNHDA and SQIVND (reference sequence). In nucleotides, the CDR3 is TGTGCCAGCAGGGGACAGGGAGGTCAGCCCCAGCATTTT. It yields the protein CASRGQGGQPQHF.

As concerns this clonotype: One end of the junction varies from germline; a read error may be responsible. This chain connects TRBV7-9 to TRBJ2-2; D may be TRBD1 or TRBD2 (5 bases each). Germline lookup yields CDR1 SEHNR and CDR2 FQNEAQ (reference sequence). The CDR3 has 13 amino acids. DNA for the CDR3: TGTGCCAGCAGCTTAGCCGGGACCGGGGAGCCGTTTTTT. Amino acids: CASSLAGTGEPFF.